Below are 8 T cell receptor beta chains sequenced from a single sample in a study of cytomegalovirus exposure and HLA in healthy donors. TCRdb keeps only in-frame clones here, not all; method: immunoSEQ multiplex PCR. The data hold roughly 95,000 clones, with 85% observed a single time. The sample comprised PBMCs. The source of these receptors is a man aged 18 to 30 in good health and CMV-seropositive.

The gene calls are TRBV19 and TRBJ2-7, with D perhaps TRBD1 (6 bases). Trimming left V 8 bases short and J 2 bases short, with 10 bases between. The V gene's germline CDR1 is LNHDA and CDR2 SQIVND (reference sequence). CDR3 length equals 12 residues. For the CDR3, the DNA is TGTGCCAGTGGACAGTCAGCCTACGAGCAGTACTTC. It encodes CASGQSAYEQYF.

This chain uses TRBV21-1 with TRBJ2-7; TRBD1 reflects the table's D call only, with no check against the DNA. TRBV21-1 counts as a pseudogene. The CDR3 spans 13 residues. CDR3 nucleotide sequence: TGTGCCTTACGGGACAGATTTTTCTACGAGCAGTACGTC. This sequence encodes CALRDRFFYEQYV.

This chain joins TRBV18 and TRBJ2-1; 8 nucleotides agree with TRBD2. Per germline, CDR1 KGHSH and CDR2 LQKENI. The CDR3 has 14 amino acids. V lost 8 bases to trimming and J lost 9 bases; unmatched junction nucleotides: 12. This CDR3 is CASHQEAGVFEQFF. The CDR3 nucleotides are TGTGCCAGCCACCAGGAAGCGGGAGTATTTGAGCAGTTCTTC.

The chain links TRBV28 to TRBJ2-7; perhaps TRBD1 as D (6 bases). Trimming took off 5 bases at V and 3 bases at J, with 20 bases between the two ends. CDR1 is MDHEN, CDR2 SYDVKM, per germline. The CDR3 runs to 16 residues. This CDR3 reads CASSPQALGTNYEQYF. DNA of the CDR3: TGTGCCAGCAGTCCTCAAGCTCTCGGGACAAACTACGAGCAGTACTTC.

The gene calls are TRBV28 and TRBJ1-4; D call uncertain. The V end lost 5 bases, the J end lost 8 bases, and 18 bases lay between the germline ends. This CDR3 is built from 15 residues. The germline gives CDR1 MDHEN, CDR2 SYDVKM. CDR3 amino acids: CASSPFRSTGEKLFF. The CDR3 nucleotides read TGTGCCAGCAGTCCCTTTAGGTCTACGGGGGAAAAACTGTTTTTT.

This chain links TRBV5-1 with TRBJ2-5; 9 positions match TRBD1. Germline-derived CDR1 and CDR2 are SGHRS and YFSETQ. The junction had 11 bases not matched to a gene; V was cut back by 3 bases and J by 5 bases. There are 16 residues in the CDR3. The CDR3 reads CASSSRGQGPQETQYF. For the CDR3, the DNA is TGCGCCAGCAGCTCCCGGGGACAGGGACCCCAGGAGACCCAGTACTTC.

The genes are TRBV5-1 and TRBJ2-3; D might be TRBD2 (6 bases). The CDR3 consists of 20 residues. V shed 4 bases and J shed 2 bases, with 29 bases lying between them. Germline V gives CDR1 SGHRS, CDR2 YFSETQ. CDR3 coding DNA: TGCGCCAGCAGCCGGCGGGAATCTAGGCCCGGGGGATATGTCACAGATACGCAGTATTTT. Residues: CASSRRESRPGGYVTDTQYF.

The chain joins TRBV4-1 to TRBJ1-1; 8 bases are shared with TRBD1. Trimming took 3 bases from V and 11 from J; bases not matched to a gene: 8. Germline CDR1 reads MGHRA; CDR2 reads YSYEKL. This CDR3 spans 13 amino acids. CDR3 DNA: TGCGCCAGCAGCCATGCCGGCGACAGGGGTGCTTTCTTT. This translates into CASSHAGDRGAFF.